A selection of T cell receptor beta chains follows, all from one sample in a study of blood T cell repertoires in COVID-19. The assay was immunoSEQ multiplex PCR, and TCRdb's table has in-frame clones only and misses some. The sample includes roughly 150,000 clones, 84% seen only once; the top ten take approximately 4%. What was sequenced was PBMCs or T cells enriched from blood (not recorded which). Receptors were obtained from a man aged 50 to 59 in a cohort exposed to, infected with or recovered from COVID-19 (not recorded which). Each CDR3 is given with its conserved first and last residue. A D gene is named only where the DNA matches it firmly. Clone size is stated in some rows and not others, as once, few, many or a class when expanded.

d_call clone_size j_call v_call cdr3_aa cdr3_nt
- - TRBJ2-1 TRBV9 CASSVAAASNEQFF TGTGCCAGCAGCGTAGCAGCGGCCTCCAATGAGCAGTTCTTC
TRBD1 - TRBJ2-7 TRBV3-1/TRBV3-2 CASSQGTGSYEQYF TGTGCCAGCAGCCAAGGGACAGGATCCTACGAGCAGTACTTC
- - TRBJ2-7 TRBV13 CASSLKGGRSSYEQYF TGTGCCAGCAGCCTAAAGGGGGGGCGTTCATCCTACGAGCAGTACTTC
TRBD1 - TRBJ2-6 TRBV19 CASSTGQGGYSGANVLTF TGTGCCAGTAGTACGGGACAGGGTGGGTACTCTGGGGCCAACGTCCTGACTTTC
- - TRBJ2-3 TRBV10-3 CAISERLATSTDTQYF TGTGCCATCAGTGAGAGGCTAGCGACTAGCACAGATACGCAGTATTTT
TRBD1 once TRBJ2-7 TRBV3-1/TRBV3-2 CASSQADRYGEQYF TGTGCCAGCAGCCAGGCGGACAGGTACGGAGAGCAGTACTTC
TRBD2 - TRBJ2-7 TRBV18 CASSPGEGTSYEQYF TGTGCCAGCTCACCGGGGGAGGGGACCTCCTACGAGCAGTACTTC
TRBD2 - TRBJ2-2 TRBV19 CASSPGTSLTGELFF TGTGCCAGTAGTCCCGGGACTAGTCTCACCGGGGAGCTGTTTTTT
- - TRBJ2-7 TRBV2 CASSPGTFYEQYF TGTGCCAGCAGTCCCGGGACTTTCTACGAGCAGTACTTC
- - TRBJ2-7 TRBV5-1 CASSGRGAAYEQYF TGCGCCAGCAGCGGGCGTGGGGCCGCCTACGAGCAGTACTTC
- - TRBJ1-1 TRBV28 CASSSPGRYTEAFF TGTGCCAGCAGTTCCCCCGGGAGGTACACTGAAGCTTTCTTT
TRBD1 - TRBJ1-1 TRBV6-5 CASSDRVEAFF TGTGCCAGCTCCGACAGGGTGGAAGCTTTCTTT
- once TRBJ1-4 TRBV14 CASSQDTGGVDEKLFF TGTGCCAGCAGCCAAGATACGGGGGGCGTAGATGAAAAACTGTTTTTT
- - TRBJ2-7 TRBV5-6 CASSPGLGTYEQYF TGTGCCAGCAGCCCCGGACTCGGTACCTACGAGCAGTACTTC
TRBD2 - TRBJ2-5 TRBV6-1 CASSVQPAGLQETQYF TGTGCCAGCAGTGTACAGCCAGCGGGGCTTCAAGAGACCCAGTACTTC
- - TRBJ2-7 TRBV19 CASSAGQIYEQYF TGTGCCAGTAGTGCGGGACAGATCTACGAGCAGTACTTC
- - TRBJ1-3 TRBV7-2 CASSLSTGAGENTIYF TGTGCCAGCAGCTTATCCACAGGCGCGGGGGAAAACACCATATATTTT
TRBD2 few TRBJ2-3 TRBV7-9 CASSSGLAGVHTDTQYF TGTGCCAGCAGCTCCGGACTAGCGGGGGTCCACACAGATACGCAGTATTTT
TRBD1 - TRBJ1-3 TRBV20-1 CSASGTDGNTIYF TGCAGTGCTAGTGGGACAGACGGAAACACCATATATTTT
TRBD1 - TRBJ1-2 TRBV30 CAWNSPGQGAKYGYTF TGTGCCTGGAATTCCCCGGGACAGGGGGCGAAATATGGCTACACCTTC
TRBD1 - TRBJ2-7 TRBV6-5 CASSSRDRAGEQYF TGTGCCAGCAGTTCCCGGGACAGGGCCGGGGAGCAGTACTTC
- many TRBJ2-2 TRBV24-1 CATSDFSTGELFF TGTGCCACCAGTGATTTTAGCACCGGGGAGCTGTTTTTT
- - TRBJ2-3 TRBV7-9 CASSRLGVADTQYF TGTGCCAGCAGCCGACTAGGGGTTGCAGATACGCAGTATTTT
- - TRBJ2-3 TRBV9 CASSPQGLSTDTQYF TGTGCCAGCAGTCCTCAAGGACTTTCCACAGATACGCAGTATTTT
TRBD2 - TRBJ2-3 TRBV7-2 CASSLPLSTSGDLTDTQYF TGTGCCAGCAGCTTACCCCTTTCGACTAGCGGGGATCTCACAGATACGCAGTATTTT
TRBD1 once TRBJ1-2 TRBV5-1 CASGPGTENYGYTF TGCGCCAGCGGGCCTGGGACAGAAAACTATGGCTACACCTTC
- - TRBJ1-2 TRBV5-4 CASSLDGSGYTF TGTGCCAGCAGCTTGGATGGGAGTGGCTACACCTTC
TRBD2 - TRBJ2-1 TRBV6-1 CASSGGLAGGENEQFF TGTGCCAGCAGTGGAGGACTAGCGGGGGGGGAGAATGAGCAGTTCTTC
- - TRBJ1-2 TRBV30 CAWSGANRDYGYTF TGTGCCTGGAGTGGAGCGAACAGGGACTATGGCTACACCTTC
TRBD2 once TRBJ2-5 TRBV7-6 CASSLVASGGARETQYF TGTGCCAGCAGCTTAGTAGCTAGCGGGGGGGCCAGAGAGACCCAGTACTTC
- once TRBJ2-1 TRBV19 CASSIWRASLNNEQFF TGTGCCAGTAGTATCTGGCGGGCGTCTCTAAACAATGAGCAGTTCTTC
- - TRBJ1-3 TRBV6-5 CASIRQGDPIYF TGTGCCAGCATTCGCCAGGGTGACCCCATATATTTT
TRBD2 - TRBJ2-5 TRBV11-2 CASRTPGLAGETQYF TGTGCCAGCAGGACCCCGGGACTAGCTGGGGAGACCCAGTACTTC
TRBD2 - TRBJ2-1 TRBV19 CASSISVAGYNEQFF TGTGCCAGTAGTATCTCGGTAGCGGGGTACAATGAGCAGTTCTTC
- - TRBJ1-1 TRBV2 CASDRQNTEAFF TGTGCCAGCGACAGACAGAACACTGAAGCTTTCTTT
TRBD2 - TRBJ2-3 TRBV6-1 CASSEVSGGLDTQYF TGTGCCAGCAGTGAGGTCAGCGGGGGTCTAGATACGCAGTATTTT
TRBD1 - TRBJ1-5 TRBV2 CASSDRENQPQHF TGTGCCAGCAGCGACAGGGAAAATCAGCCCCAGCATTTT
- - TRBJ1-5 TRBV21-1 CASSKSLPQRVEGPQHF TGTGCCAGCAGCAAATCCTTACCGCAAAGGGTGGAGGGTCCCCAGCATTTT
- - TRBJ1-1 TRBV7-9 CASSLISSEAFF TGTGCCAGCAGCTTAATATCTTCTGAAGCTTTCTTT
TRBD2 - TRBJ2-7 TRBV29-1 CSVDFRWGGEQYF TGCAGCGTTGACTTCCGTTGGGGGGGCGAGCAGTACTTC
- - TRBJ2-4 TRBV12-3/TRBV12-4 CASSNQGNNIQYF TGTGCCAGCAGTAACCAGGGTAATAACATTCAGTACTTC
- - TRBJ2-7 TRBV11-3 CASSTFFSSYEQYF TGTGCCAGCAGCACCTTTTTTAGCTCCTACGAGCAGTACTTC
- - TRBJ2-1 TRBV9 CASSAGQGSSYNEQFF TGTGCCAGCAGCGCTGGTCAGGGGAGCTCCTACAATGAGCAGTTCTTC
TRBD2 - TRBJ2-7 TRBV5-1 CASSWASGVSSKNEQYF TGCGCCAGCAGCTGGGCTAGCGGGGTATCCTCAAAAAACGAGCAGTACTTC
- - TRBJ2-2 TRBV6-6 CASSGSGVSTGELFF TGTGCCAGCAGCGGCTCAGGGGTTAGCACCGGGGAGCTGTTTTTT